The 17 T cell receptor beta chains below were found in one sample sequenced in a study of cytomegalovirus exposure and HLA in healthy donors. Method: immunoSEQ multiplex PCR; TCRdb's copy keeps in-frame clones and lacks some. The top ten clones hold about 20% of a sample with tens of thousands of clones, roughly 85% of them seen once. Input material: PBMCs. The receptor set was obtained from a young man in good health and CMV-seropositive.

This clone came up once. V and J are TRBV4-1 and TRBJ2-7; D gene ambiguous. From germline, CDR1 is MGHRA and CDR2 YSYEKL. The CDR3 length is 16 residues. V lost 1 base to trimming and J lost 1 base, with 14 bases between them. The CDR3 DNA reads TGCGCCAGCAGCCAAGGTAGATCGGGTGCATCCTACGAGCAGTACTTC. Translated, it gives CASSQGRSGASYEQYF.

This clone appeared once. V gene TRBV29-1 combines with J gene TRBJ2-5, with 8 bases lining up with TRBD2. Germline V gene sequence: CDR1 SQVTM, CDR2 ANQGSEA. V was pared by 3 bases and J by 2 bases, with 8 bases of the junction left unmatched. This CDR3 is 15 amino acids long. The CDR3 is CSVDGLAPTQETQYF. In DNA form, the CDR3 reads TGCAGCGTTGATGGACTAGCTCCGACGCAAGAGACCCAGTACTTC.

This rearrangement joins TRBV2 to TRBJ2-5; TRBD1 aligns across 11 bases. The CDR3 length is 15 residues. V lost 7 bases, J lost 1 base, and 5 bases stayed unmatched. Per the germline V gene, CDR1 is SNHLY and CDR2 is FYNNEI. This CDR3 reads CASIGGTGGQETQYF. In DNA form, the CDR3 reads TGTGCCAGCATCGGAGGGACAGGGGGCCAAGAGACCCAGTACTTC.

This rearrangement joins TRBV25-1 to TRBJ1-5; TRBD1 matches at 7 bases. Germline trimming cut 6 bases from V and 4 bases from J; bases unmatched to any gene: 3. In germline, CDR1 is MGHDK, CDR2 SYGVNS. CDR3 length: 13 residues. Here the CDR3 DNA reads TGTGCCAGCAGATCAGGGGGAAATCAGCCCCAGCATTTT. Protein product: CASRSGGNQPQHF.

The chain couples TRBV5-1 to TRBJ2-6; D is possibly TRBD2 (6 bases). There are 18 residues in the CDR3. In germline, CDR1 is SGHRS, CDR2 YFSETQ. Trimming removed 1 base at V and 0 bases at J, with 14 bases between. The CDR3 protein is CASSLFWDSSSGANVLTF. In nucleotides, the CDR3 is TGCGCCAGCAGCTTGTTCTGGGACTCGAGCTCTGGGGCCAACGTCCTGACTTTC. Full variable domain (missing parts from reference TRBV5-1 and TRBJ2-6): KAGVTQTPRYLIKTRGQQVTLSCSPISGHRSVSWYQQTPGQGLQFLFEYFSETQRNKGNFPGRFSGRQFSNSRSEMNVSTLELGDSALYLCASSLFWDSSSGANVLTFGAGSRLTVL.

J is TRBJ1-5 and V is TRBV30; 7 bases are shared with TRBD1. Losses at the gene ends were 3 bases for V and 5 bases for J; bases not matched to a gene: 4. Germline V gene data show CDR1 as GTSNPN and CDR2 as SVGIG (reference sequence). CDR3 length: 13 amino acids. In nucleotides, the CDR3 is TGTGCCTGGAGCCCGGGGACAGATCAGCCCCAGCATTTT. Protein sequence: CAWSPGTDQPQHF. Together with reference TRBV30 and TRBJ1-5, the CDR3 gives the full variable domain: SQTIHQWPATLVQPVGSPLSLECTVEGTSNPNLYWYRQAAGRGLQLLFYSVGIGQISSEVPQNLSASRPQDRQFILSSKKLLLSDSGFYLCAWSPGTDQPQHFGDGTRLSIL.

This clone has only one observation. The chain couples TRBV19 to TRBJ2-7; TRBD1 might be the D (6 bases). Germline assignment: CDR1 LNHDA and CDR2 SQIVND (reference sequence). The CDR3 has 14 residues. With 5 bases removed from V and 2 bases from J, the gap between germline ends came to 13 bases. As DNA, the CDR3 is TGTGCCAGTAGTCAGCCCGGGACAACCTACGAGCAGTACTTC. This sequence encodes CASSQPGTTYEQYF.

The CDR3 loop is CASSFAGKNTGELFF. In nucleotides, the CDR3 is TGTGCCAGCAGTTTTGCGGGAAAGAACACCGGGGAGCTGTTTTTT. The gene calls are TRBV2 and TRBJ2-2, with D possibly being TRBD2 (6 bases). In germline, CDR1 is SNHLY, CDR2 FYNNEI. V lost 5 bases and J lost 1, with 11 bases in between. The CDR3 covers 15 residues.

Only a few counts were recorded for this clone. This sequence joins TRBV9 and TRBJ2-7; 9 bases fit TRBD2. The CDR3 extends over 19 amino acids. Trimming cost V 0 bases and J 1 base; bases outside gene matches: 14. The germline CDR1 and CDR2 sequences are SGDLS and YYNGEE. The CDR3: CASSVEVESGSGRSYEQYV. The CDR3 DNA reads as TGTGCCAGCAGCGTAGAGGTAGAGAGTGGGAGCGGGAGGTCCTACGAGCAGTACGTC.

The genes are TRBV13 and TRBJ2-3; 10 nucleotides agree with TRBD2. The V and J ends lost 1 base and 6 bases, in that order; junction bases with no gene match: 7. The germline CDR1 and CDR2 sequences are PRHDT and FYEKMQ (reference sequence). There are 16 residues in the CDR3. The CDR3 nucleotides are TGTGCCAGCAGCTTAGCGACTAGCGGGTCGGGCGATACGCAGTATTTT. Protein product: CASSLATSGSGDTQYF.

The chain has TRBV27 and TRBJ2-1; tentative D call: TRBD1 (6 bases). The CDR3 is 17 amino acids. Germline CDR1 and CDR2: MNHEY and SMNVEV (reference sequence). Deletions cut 7 bases from V and 3 bases from J, with 22 bases between. The CDR3 spells CASTPLGAGRSYNEQFF. The CDR3 DNA follows: TGTGCCAGCACCCCCCTGGGGGCAGGACGGAGCTACAATGAGCAGTTCTTC.

This clone appeared once. The chain joins TRBV2 to TRBJ1-2; TRBD1 matches at 10 bases. Germline V gene data show CDR1 as SNHLY and CDR2 as FYNNEI. The CDR3 totals 12 residues. With 10 bases clipped from V and 8 bases from J, the junction kept 7 bases outside the gene matches. The CDR3 nucleotides read TGTGCCACCCGACAGGGGGCGGAAGGCTACACCTTC. It is translated as CATRQGAEGYTF. Combining the CDR3 with reference TRBV2 and TRBJ1-2 gives the whole variable domain EPEVTQTPSHQVTQMGQEVILRCVPISNHLYFYWYRQILGQKVEFLVSFYNNEISEKSEIFDDQFSVERPDGSNFTLKIRSTKLEDSAMYFCATRQGAEGYTFGSGTRLTVV.

The chain employs TRBV5-1 and TRBJ2-1; 10 positions match TRBD2. Germline CDR1 is SGHRS and CDR2 is YFSETQ. The CDR3 totals 15 residues. Trimming took 4 bases from V and 6 from J; bases not matched to a gene: 7. The CDR3 DNA reads TGCGCCAGCAGCCCAGCGGGAGGGCCGGGCAATGAGCAGTTCTTC. Protein: CASSPAGGPGNEQFF.

The rearrangement links TRBV6-6 to TRBJ2-1; possible D gene TRBD2, 6 bases. Deletions cut 2 bases from V and 3 bases from J, with 14 bases between. The CDR3 length is 16 residues. From germline, CDR1 is MNHNY and CDR2 SVGAGI (reference sequence). The CDR3 loop is CASSYGGAVGYNEQFF. Written as DNA, the CDR3 is TGTGCCAGCAGTTACGGCGGGGCAGTCGGCTACAATGAGCAGTTCTTC.

This chain links TRBV5-6 with TRBJ2-7; no clear D. CDR1 is SGHDT and CDR2 is YYEEEE in the germline V gene. The CDR3 is 12 amino acids. V was clipped by 0 bases and J by 3 bases, with 4 bases between them. The CDR3 DNA is TGTGCCAGCAGCTTGGGGGGCTACGAGCAGTACGTC. This gives the protein CASSLGGYEQYV.

The chain recombines TRBV28 with TRBJ2-5; D might be TRBD2 (6 bases). CDR1 and CDR2 (germline): MDHEN, SYDVKM. The CDR3 has 14 residues. V gave up 6 bases and J gave up 5 bases, with 16 bases separating them. The CDR3 nucleotides read TGTGCCAGCAGCCGCGGCGGGGCCGAGGAGACCCAGTACTTC. It encodes CASSRGGAEETQYF.

The V call is TRBV27, the J call TRBJ2-1; D is possibly TRBD1 (6 bases). The CDR3 sequence is 18 residues long. In germline, CDR1 is MNHEY, CDR2 SMNVEV (reference sequence). Trimming cost V 0 bases and J 10 bases, with 25 bases left between them. CDR3 loop: CASSLSATLLGAGYEQFF. CDR3 coding DNA: TGTGCCAGCAGTTTATCGGCCACCCTCCTGGGGGCGGGTTACGAGCAGTTCTTC.